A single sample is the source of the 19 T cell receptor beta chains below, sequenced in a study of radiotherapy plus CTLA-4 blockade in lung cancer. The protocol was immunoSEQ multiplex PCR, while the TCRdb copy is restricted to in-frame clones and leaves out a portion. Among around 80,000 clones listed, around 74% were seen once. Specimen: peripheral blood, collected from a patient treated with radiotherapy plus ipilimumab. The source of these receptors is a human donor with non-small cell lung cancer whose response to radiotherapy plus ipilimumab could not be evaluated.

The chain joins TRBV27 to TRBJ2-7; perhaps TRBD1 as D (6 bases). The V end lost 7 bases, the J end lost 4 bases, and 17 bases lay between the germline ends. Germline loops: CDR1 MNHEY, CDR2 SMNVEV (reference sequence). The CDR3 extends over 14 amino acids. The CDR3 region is CASNSGTRNYEQYF. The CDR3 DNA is TGTGCCAGCAATTCCGGGACAAGAAATTACGAGCAGTACTTC.

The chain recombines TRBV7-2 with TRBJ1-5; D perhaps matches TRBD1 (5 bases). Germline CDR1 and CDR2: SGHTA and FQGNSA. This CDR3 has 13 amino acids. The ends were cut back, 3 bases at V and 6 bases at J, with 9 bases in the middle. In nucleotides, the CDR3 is TGTGCCAGCAGCTTCCAGGGAACTCAGCCCCAGCATTTT. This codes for CASSFQGTQPQHF.

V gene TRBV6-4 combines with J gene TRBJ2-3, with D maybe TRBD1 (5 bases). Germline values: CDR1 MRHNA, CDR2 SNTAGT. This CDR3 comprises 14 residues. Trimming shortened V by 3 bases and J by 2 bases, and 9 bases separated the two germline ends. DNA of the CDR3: TGTGCCAGCAGTGAATGGGGCGACACAGATACGCAGTATTTT. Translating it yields CASSEWGDTDTQYF.

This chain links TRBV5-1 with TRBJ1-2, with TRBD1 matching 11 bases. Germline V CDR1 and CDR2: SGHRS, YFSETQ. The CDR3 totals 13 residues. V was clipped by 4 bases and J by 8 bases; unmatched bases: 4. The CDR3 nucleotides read TGCGCCAGCAGCCAGGACAGGGGGCAAGGCTACACCTTC. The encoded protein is CASSQDRGQGYTF.

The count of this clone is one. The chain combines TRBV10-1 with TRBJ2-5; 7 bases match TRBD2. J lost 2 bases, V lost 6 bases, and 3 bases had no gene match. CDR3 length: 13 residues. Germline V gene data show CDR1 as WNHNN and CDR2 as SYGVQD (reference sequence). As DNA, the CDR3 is TGCGCCAGCAGCCGGGACTATCAAGAGACCCAGTACTTC. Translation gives CASSRDYQETQYF.

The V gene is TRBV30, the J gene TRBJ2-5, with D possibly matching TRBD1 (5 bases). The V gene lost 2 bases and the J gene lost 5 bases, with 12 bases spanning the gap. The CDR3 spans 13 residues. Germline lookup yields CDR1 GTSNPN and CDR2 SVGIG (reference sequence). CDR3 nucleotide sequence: TGTGCCTGGAGTTCGACAGACTGGGAGACCCAGTACTTC. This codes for CAWSSTDWETQYF.

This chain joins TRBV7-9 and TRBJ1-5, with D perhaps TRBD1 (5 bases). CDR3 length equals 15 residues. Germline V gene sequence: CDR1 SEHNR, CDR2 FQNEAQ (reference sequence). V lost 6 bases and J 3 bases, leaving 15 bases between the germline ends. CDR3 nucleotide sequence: TGTGCCAGCAGGCAAAAGGGGAGGGTCAATCAGCCCCAGCATTTT. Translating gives CASRQKGRVNQPQHF.

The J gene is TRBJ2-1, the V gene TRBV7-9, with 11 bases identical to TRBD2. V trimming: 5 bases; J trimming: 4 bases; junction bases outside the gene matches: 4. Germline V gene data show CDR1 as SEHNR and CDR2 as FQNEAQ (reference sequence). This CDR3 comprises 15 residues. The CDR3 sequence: CASSTGLAEYNEQFF. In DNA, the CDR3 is TGTGCCAGCAGCACGGGACTAGCGGAATACAATGAGCAGTTCTTC.

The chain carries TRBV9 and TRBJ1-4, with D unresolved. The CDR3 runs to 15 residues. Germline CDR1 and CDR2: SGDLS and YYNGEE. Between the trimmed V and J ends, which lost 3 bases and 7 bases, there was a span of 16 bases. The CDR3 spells CASSANPAGSEKLFF. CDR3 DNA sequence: TGTGCCAGCAGCGCGAACCCCGCTGGCAGTGAAAAACTGTTTTTT.

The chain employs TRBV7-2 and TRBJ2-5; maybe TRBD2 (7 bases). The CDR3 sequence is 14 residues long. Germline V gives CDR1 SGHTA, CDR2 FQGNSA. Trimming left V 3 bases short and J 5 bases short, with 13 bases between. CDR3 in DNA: TGTGCCAGCAGCTTTGGCCGGGGGGCGGAGACCCAGTACTTC. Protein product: CASSFGRGAETQYF. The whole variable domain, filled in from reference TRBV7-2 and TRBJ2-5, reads GAGVSQSPSNKVTEKGKDVELRCDPISGHTALYWYRQSLGQGLEFLIYFQGNSAPDKSGLPSDRFSAERTGGSVSTLTIQRTQQEDSAVYLCASSFGRGAETQYFGPGTRLLVL.

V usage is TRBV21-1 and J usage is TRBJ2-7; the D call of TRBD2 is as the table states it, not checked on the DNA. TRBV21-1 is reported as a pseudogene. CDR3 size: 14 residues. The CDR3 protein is CASSRGLPGYEQYF. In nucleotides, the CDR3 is TGTGCCAGCAGCCGCGGCCTGCCGGGATACGAGCAGTACTTC.

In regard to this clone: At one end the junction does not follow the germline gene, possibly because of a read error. CDR3 region: CAASRDRGQLGYF. CDR3 DNA sequence: TGTGCCGCCAGCAGAGATCGGGGACAGCTTGGGTACTTC. The J gene is TRBJ2-7, the V gene TRBV15; the match to TRBD1 covers 7 bases. CDR1 is LNHNV, CDR2 YYDKDF, per germline (reference sequence). This CDR3 has 13 amino acids. The full variable domain, completed using reference TRBV15 and TRBJ2-7, is DAMVIQNPRYQVTQFGKPVTLSCSQTLNHNVMYWYQQKSSQAPKLLFHYYDKDFNNEADTPDNFQSRRPNTSFCFLDIRSPGLGDTAMYLCAASRDRGQLGYFGPGTRLTVT.

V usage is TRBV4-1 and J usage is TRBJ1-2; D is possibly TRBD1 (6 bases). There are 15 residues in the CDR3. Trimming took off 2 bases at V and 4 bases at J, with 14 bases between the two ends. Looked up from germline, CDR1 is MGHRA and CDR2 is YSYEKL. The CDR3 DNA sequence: TGCGCCAGCAGCCAAACCCCAGGGGCCTCCTATGGCTACACCTTC. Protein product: CASSQTPGASYGYTF.

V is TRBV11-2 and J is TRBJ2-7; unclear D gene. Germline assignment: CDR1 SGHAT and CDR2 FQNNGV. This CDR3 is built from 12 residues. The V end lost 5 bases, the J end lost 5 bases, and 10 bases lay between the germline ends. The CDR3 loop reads CASSPVVHEQYF. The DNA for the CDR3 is TGTGCCAGCAGCCCCGTTGTCCACGAGCAGTACTTC.

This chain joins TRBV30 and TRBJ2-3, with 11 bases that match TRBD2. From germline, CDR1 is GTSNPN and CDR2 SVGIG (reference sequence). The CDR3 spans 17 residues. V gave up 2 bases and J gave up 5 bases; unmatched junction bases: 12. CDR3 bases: TGTGCCTGGAGTATCAATTCCGGGACTAGCGGCTTAGATACGCAGTATTTT. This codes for CAWSINSGTSGLDTQYF.

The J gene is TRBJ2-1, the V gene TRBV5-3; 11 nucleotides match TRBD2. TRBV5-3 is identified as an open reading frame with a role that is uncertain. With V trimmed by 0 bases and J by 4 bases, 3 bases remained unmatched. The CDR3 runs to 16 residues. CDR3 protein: CARSLGLAGQYNEQFF. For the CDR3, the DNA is TGTGCCAGAAGCTTGGGACTAGCGGGACAATACAATGAGCAGTTCTTC.

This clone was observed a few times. The DNA of the CDR3 is TGCGCCAGCAGCTTGATGACAGGTCCTCCCCTCGGGGGCTACACCTTC. This codes for CASSLMTGPPLGGYTF. The chain joins TRBV5-1 to TRBJ1-2, with D perhaps TRBD1 (6 bases). The germline CDR1 and CDR2 sequences are SGHRS and YFSETQ. V shed 1 base and J shed 8 bases, with 21 bases lying between them. The CDR3 consists of 16 residues.

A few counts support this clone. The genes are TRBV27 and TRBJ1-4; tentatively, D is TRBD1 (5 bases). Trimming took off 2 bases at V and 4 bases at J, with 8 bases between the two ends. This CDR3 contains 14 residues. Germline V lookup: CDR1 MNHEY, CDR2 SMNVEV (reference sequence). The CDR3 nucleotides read TGTGCCAGCAGTTTAACAGGTTTTAATGAAAAACTGTTTTTT. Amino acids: CASSLTGFNEKLFF. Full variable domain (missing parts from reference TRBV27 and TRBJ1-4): EAQVTQNPRYLITVTGKKLTVTCSQNMNHEYMSWYRQDPGLGLRQIYYSMNVEVTDKGDVPEGYKVSRKEKRNFPLILESPSPNQTSLYFCASSLTGFNEKLFFGSGTQLSVL.

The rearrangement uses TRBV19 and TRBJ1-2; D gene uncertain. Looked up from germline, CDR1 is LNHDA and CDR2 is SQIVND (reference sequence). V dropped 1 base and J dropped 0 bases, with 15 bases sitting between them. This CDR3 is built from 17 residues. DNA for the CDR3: TGTGCCAGTAGTATAGTTCGGAACAGCCTTACTAACTATGGCTACACCTTC. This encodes CASSIVRNSLTNYGYTF.